The clone carrying this T cell receptor (beta chain) was seen more than once but under ten times. Antigen unknown. The library was made from cDNA and included unique molecular identifiers. TCRdb re-derived calls from the PCR reads in MiXCR, one entry per CDR3 protein. Altogether some 500,000 distinct CDR3 sequences are present, over 35% being singletons, with the ten largest covering around 10%. Looked up from germline, CDR1 is SGHTA and CDR2 is FQGNSA. The CDR3 spans 13 residues. Trimming removed 5 bases from V and 1 base from J, with 6 bases in between. The data originate from a study of post-analysis software for immune sequencing data. Study details: The disease courses spanned relapsing-remitting, secondary progressive and progressive-relapsing forms of multiple sclerosis. General study findings and limits: Elevated frequency relative to controls characterized roughly five TRBV segments in patients, TRBV5-6, TRBV5-1 and TRBV20-1 among them. Significantly decreased normalized Chao1 diversity was recorded for multiple sclerosis patients relative to controls.

This chain connects TRBV7-2 to TRBJ2-1; D is uncertain. The sample was blood. The source of this sequence is a girl aged 5-17 years with multiple sclerosis. The CDR3 loop is CASSPWSYNEQFF. The CDR3 region has the DNA TGTGCCAGCAGCCCCTGGTCCTACAATGAGCAGTTCTTC.